Detailed here is one T cell receptor beta chain. V shed 3 bases and J 4 bases; nucleotides not matched to a gene: 5. CDR1 is DFQATT and CDR2 is SNEGSKA in the germline V gene (reference sequence). This CDR3 has 14 amino acids. These data originate in a study of CD8 T cells in Susac syndrome. Random hexamers were used to reverse transcribe the RNA input (about 0.45 to 1 ug). MiXCR was run by TCRdb on the immunoSEQ multiplex PCR reads, yielding one entry per CDR3 protein. Of around 190,000 distinct CDR3 sequences listed, roughly 94% are singletons. TCR beta was sequenced from blood CD8+ and CD4+ T cells.

This receptor was obtained from a human donor in good health. The sequenced sample was CD4+ T cells from PBMCs. The chain recombines TRBV20-1 with TRBJ2-1; 8 positions agree with TRBD2. CDR3 region: CSARVQRGYNEQFF. In nucleotides, the CDR3 is TGCAGTGCTAGGGTCCAGCGGGGGTACAATGAGCAGTTCTTC.